The 3 T cell receptor beta chains below were found in one sample sequenced in a study of T cells in localized non-small cell lung cancer. Only in-frame clones appear in the TCRdb table, and some are missing; sequencing was by immunoSEQ multiplex PCR. Among some 64,000 clones listed, roughly 90% were seen once. This specimen was peripheral blood, taken before any cancer treatment. Receptor source: a woman aged 35 to 70 with stage I lung adenocarcinoma.

The genes are TRBV4-2 and TRBJ2-1; a possible D gene is TRBD1 (6 bases). This CDR3 has 14 amino acids. V lost 4 bases, J lost 9 bases, and 16 bases lay in between. The germline V gene has CDR1 LGHNA and CDR2 YNFKEQ. The CDR3 loop reads CASSPTSGAGEQFF. The CDR3 region has the DNA TGTGCCAGCAGCCCAACGTCAGGGGCTGGTGAGCAGTTCTTC.

J is TRBJ2-1 and V is TRBV7-3, with a possible D match to TRBD2 (5 bases). The CDR3 sequence is 14 residues long. Looked up from germline, CDR1 is SGHTA and CDR2 is FQGTGA. Trimming removed 0 bases at V and 3 bases at J, with 6 bases between. DNA of the CDR3: TGTGCCAGCAGCTTAACGAGGGACTACAATGAGCAGTTCTTC. Protein sequence: CASSLTRDYNEQFF.

Turning to this clone: The CDR3 carries no conserved terminal phenylalanine or tryptophan, so it likely arises from a read error. This chain joins TRBV4-1 and TRBJ1-2; possible D gene TRBD1, 5 bases. In germline, CDR1 is MGHRA, CDR2 YSYEKL. Trimming took 0 bases from V and 4 from J, leaving 12 bases between them. This CDR3 is 15 amino acids long. The DNA for the CDR3 is TGCGCCAGCAGCCAAGACACGGGACCGCTCTATGGCTACACCCTC. This translates into CASSQDTGPLYGYTL.